Given below is one TCR beta chain in context. Its antigen remains unknown. This CDR3 has 15 amino acids. Germline loops: CDR1 SGHVS, CDR2 FQNEAQ. V shed 5 bases and J shed 0 bases, with 13 bases lying between them. These data originate in a study of cytomegalovirus exposure and HLA in healthy donors. Study outcomes and limitations: Earlier results showed most TCR beta V segments being productive about 87% or about 30% of the time. A later analysis reportedly found fewer N-insertions in an Asian-associated ancestry cluster than the roughly 680-donor mean. It was reportedly the case that the classifier diagnosed cytomegalovirus status with high specificity and sensitivity.

The donors, nominally healthy at sampling, likely had unrecorded immune exposures. PCR employed 60 Vbeta and 13 Jbeta primers. Using immunoSEQ multiplex PCR, the repertoire was profiled, and TCRdb retains in-frame clones only, with some absent. This sample carries approximately 97,000 clones, 50% to 70% of them seen once, and the ten largest clones take about 4.4%. The origin of this receptor is a human donor in good health. J is TRBJ1-1 and V is TRBV7-8; tentatively, D is TRBD1 (6 bases). Sequencing was carried out using PBMCs. For the CDR3, the DNA is TGTGCCAGCAGCGTAGACAGGACCCTGAACACTGAAGCTTTCTTT. Translation: CASSVDRTLNTEAFF.